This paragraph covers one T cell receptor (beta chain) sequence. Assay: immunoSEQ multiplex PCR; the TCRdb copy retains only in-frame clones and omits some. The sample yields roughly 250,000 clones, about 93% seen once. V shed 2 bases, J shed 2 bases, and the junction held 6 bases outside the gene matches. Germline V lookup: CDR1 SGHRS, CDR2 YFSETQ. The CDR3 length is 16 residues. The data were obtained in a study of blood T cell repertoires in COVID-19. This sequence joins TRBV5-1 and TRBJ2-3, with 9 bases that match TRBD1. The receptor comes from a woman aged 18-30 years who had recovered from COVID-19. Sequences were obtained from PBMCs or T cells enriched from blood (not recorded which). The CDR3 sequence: CASSFETGGSTDTQYF. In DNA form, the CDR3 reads TGCGCCAGCAGCTTCGAGACAGGGGGGTCCACAGATACGCAGTATTTT.